These 28 T cell receptor beta chains were sequenced from one sample in a study of T cell repertoires in cytomegalovirus infection. TCRdb ran MiXCR on the reads and lists one entry per CDR3 protein. The data hold some 180,000 distinct CDR3 sequences, with 17% observed a single time. The specimen was CD8+ T cells from PBMCs. These receptors all come from a human donor in good health (CMV status not recorded). Some clones in this sample may be carry-over from other donors' samples.

This clonotype was seen a few times. The chain is built from TRBV10-3 and TRBJ1-1, with TRBD1 matching 9 bases. The trim removed 4 bases at V and 2 bases at J, leaving 2 bases unmatched. The CDR3 length is 14 residues. Germline V gene data show CDR1 as ENHRY and CDR2 as SYGVKD. CDR3 DNA: TGTGCCATCAGTGGGACAGGGGTAAACACTGAAGCTTTCTTT. It is translated as CAISGTGVNTEAFF.

The chain employs TRBV6-2 or TRBV6-3 and TRBJ2-1; 8 bases align to TRBD1. The CDR3 loop spans 17 amino acids. The V gene end was trimmed by 4 bases and the J gene end by 1 base; junction bases not matched to a gene: 9. Looked up from germline, CDR1 is MNHEY and CDR2 is SVGEGT. DNA for the CDR3: TGTGCCAGCAGTTGGAACCCGGGACAGGCTTCCTACAATGAGCAGTTCTTC. Its translation: CASSWNPGQASYNEQFF.

This chain links TRBV12-3 or TRBV12-4 with TRBJ2-5, with D perhaps given as TRBD1 or TRBD2 (6 bases each). The CDR3 covers 16 residues. Trimming left V 5 bases short and J 4 bases short, with 20 bases between. CDR3 residues: CASSARWGAERETQYF. CDR3 DNA sequence: TGTGCCAGCAGTGCCCGGTGGGGGGCCGAGAGAGAGACCCAGTACTTC.

This clonotype was counted between two and nine times. This chain joins TRBV4-1 and TRBJ2-2; no reliable D call. With 8 bases removed from V and 1 base from J, the gap between germline ends came to 14 bases. The CDR3 extends over 15 amino acids. CDR1 MGHRA and CDR2 YSYEKL come from the germline V gene. CDR3 sequence reads: CASGPLTGNTGELFF. The CDR3 DNA follows: TGCGCCAGCGGCCCTCTTACGGGGAACACCGGGGAGCTGTTTTTT.

There are a few counts of this clonotype. The chain has TRBV28 and TRBJ2-7; D may be TRBD1 or TRBD2 (5 bases each). Per germline, CDR1 MDHEN and CDR2 SYDVKM. The CDR3 length is 16 residues. V was pared by 8 bases and J by 2 bases, with 22 bases between. In DNA form, the CDR3 reads TGTGCCAGCGGGCAGAGAGCCGGGACGGTGGCCTACGAGCAGTACTTC. Its protein product is CASGQRAGTVAYEQYF.

This clonotype was detected only a few times. This chain links TRBV12-3 or TRBV12-4 with TRBJ2-1; no clear D gene. V was shortened by 1 base and J by 0 bases, with 13 bases between the two germline ends. The CDR3 consists of 17 residues. In DNA, the CDR3 is TGTGCCAGCAGTTTAGAGGTGTCCCTGAGCTCCTACAATGAGCAGTTCTTC. Its protein product is CASSLEVSLSSYNEQFF.

In this sample, this clonotype turned up a few times. CDR3 in amino acids: CASSAYGQPVNTEAFF. The CDR3 DNA reads as TGCGCCAGCAGCGCCTATGGACAACCGGTAAACACTGAAGCTTTCTTT. V is TRBV5-1 and J is TRBJ1-1; a weak D match, TRBD1 (5 bases). CDR1 SGHRS and CDR2 YFSETQ come from the germline V gene. Between the trimmed V and J ends, which lost 4 bases and 2 bases, there was a span of 18 bases. The CDR3 contains 16 residues.

The V and J genes are TRBV29-1 and TRBJ2-7, with D perhaps matching TRBD1 (5 bases). The CDR3 length is 12 residues. V was shortened by 5 bases and J by 3 bases, with 11 bases between the two germline ends. Germline CDR1 is SQVTM and CDR2 is ANQGSEA. The CDR3 sequence: CSVIGVGYEQYF. The CDR3 region has the DNA TGCAGCGTTATAGGGGTTGGCTACGAGCAGTACTTC.

This clonotype was recorded many times. The chain combines TRBV28 with TRBJ2-2, with 7 bases identical to TRBD1. Germline V lookup: CDR1 MDHEN, CDR2 SYDVKM. The CDR3 is made up of 18 amino acids. The junction had 14 bases not matched to a gene; V was cut back by 2 bases and J by 5 bases. The CDR3 reads CASSLEVFGTARTGELFF. The CDR3 nucleotides read TGTGCCAGCAGTTTAGAAGTCTTTGGGACAGCGAGGACCGGGGAGCTGTTTTTT.

This clonotype was picked up a small number of times. The V call is TRBV25-1, the J call TRBJ2-1; tentatively, D is TRBD2 (6 bases). The CDR3 extends over 12 amino acids. The germline V and J ends were trimmed by 4 bases and 7 bases, with 8 bases remaining between them. CDR1 and CDR2 (germline): MGHDK, SYGVNS. CDR3: CASSAGDNEQFF. The CDR3 DNA sequence: TGTGCCAGCAGTGCGGGGGATAATGAGCAGTTCTTC.

As DNA, the CDR3 is TGTGCCAGCAACCCGGGACAGGGGTTCTTCAATGAGCAGTTCTTC. It specifies CASNPGQGFFNEQFF. The chain recombines TRBV6-1 with TRBJ2-1, with 10 bases lining up with TRBD1. CDR3 length: 15 amino acids. V shed 7 bases, J shed 6 bases, and the junction held 9 bases outside the gene matches. The germline V gene encodes CDR1 MNHNS and CDR2 SASEGT.

The V gene is TRBV5-1, the J gene TRBJ2-5; 8 positions match TRBD2. J gave up 4 bases and V 0 bases, and 5 bases lay outside the gene matches. Per germline, CDR1 SGHRS and CDR2 YFSETQ. The CDR3 totals 15 residues. Here the CDR3 reads CASSLVSGDPETQYF. The DNA of the CDR3 is TGCGCCAGCAGCTTGGTTAGCGGGGACCCAGAGACCCAGTACTTC.

There are many counts of this clonotype. CDR3 loop: CASSILTGTYGYTF. The DNA of the CDR3 is TGTGCCAGCAGCATATTGACAGGGACATATGGCTACACCTTC. This rearrangement joins TRBV7-8 to TRBJ1-2; TRBD1 matches 7 bases. V lost 5 bases and J lost 5; bases outside the gene matches: 8. The CDR3 length is 14 residues. Germline V gene lookup returns CDR1 SGHVS and CDR2 FQNEAQ.

This clonotype occurred a few times. The chain recombines TRBV4-3 with TRBJ1-2; TRBD1 might be the D (5 bases). Between the trimmed V and J ends, which lost 0 bases and 8 bases, there was a span of 22 bases. The CDR3 runs to 17 residues. Germline loops: CDR1 LGHNA, CDR2 YSLEER. The CDR3 here is CASSQDLGEGVARGYTF. CDR3 nucleotides: TGCGCCAGCAGCCAAGACTTGGGGGAGGGTGTCGCACGGGGCTACACCTTC.

This clonotype has only a few counts. The chain recombines TRBV25-1 with TRBJ2-7; weak D call: TRBD2 (5 bases). The germline V and J ends were trimmed by 3 bases and 5 bases, with 17 bases remaining between them. In germline, CDR1 is MGHDK, CDR2 SYGVNS. The CDR3 contains 15 residues. The CDR3 bases are TGTGCCAGCAGTGAGAGAAGGGTCGAGAGGGACGAGCAGTACTTC. This gives the protein CASSERRVERDEQYF.

The chain couples TRBV6-2 or TRBV6-3 to TRBJ1-2; the match to TRBD1 covers 9 bases. Germline lookup yields CDR1 MNHEY and CDR2 SVGEGT. The CDR3 loop spans 15 amino acids. After removal of 5 bases from V and 4 bases from J, the junction contained 8 bases not matched to a gene. CDR3 residues: CASSLRTGESYGYTF. Written as DNA, the CDR3 is TGTGCCAGCAGTCTTCGGACAGGGGAAAGCTATGGCTACACCTTC.

The chain links TRBV12-3 or TRBV12-4 to TRBJ1-1, with D hard to call. The CDR3 contains 13 residues. The ends were cut back, 2 bases at V and 6 bases at J, with 10 bases in the middle. The CDR3: CASSLPAGPEAFF. The CDR3 coding sequence is TGTGCCAGCAGTTTACCCGCCGGACCTGAAGCTTTCTTT.

This clonotype has more than one count but fewer than ten. The rearrangement uses TRBV7-9 and TRBJ2-3, with TRBD2 matching over 11 bases. This CDR3 has 15 residues. Germline CDR1 is SEHNR and CDR2 is FQNEAQ (reference sequence). V lost 5 bases and J lost 5; bases outside the gene matches: 6. The CDR3 spells CASSLIGTSGDTQYF. The DNA of the CDR3 is TGTGCCAGCAGCCTGATCGGGACTAGCGGAGATACGCAGTATTTT.

In this sample, this clonotype turned up a few times. The CDR3 here is CASSSSNSPGDHTDTQYF. For the CDR3, the DNA is TGTGCCAGCAGTTCCTCTAACTCCCCAGGGGACCACACAGATACGCAGTATTTT. The rearrangement links TRBV28 to TRBJ2-3, with D maybe TRBD1 (6 bases). The CDR3 has 18 amino acids. V gave up 4 bases and J gave up 2 bases, with 22 bases separating them. The V gene's germline CDR1 is MDHEN and CDR2 SYDVKM.

This clonotype was counted only a few times. The rearrangement joins TRBV4-1 to TRBJ1-1; no reliable D call. V was pared by 3 bases and J by 0 bases, with 8 bases between. Germline CDR1 is MGHRA and CDR2 is YSYEKL. This CDR3 is built from 14 residues. CDR3 nucleotides: TGCGCCAGCAGCCACCTCACAGTGAACACTGAAGCTTTCTTT. Protein sequence: CASSHLTVNTEAFF.

This clonotype was detected only a few times. V and J are TRBV5-6 and TRBJ2-5, with 13 bases fitting TRBD2. The trim removed 0 bases at V and 1 base at J, leaving 6 bases unmatched. Per germline, CDR1 SGHDT and CDR2 YYEEEE. The CDR3 is 18 residues long. CDR3 protein: CASSLEIGLAGAQETQYF. Written as DNA, the CDR3 is TGTGCCAGCAGCTTGGAAATCGGACTAGCGGGGGCCCAAGAGACCCAGTACTTC.

This chain uses TRBV2 with TRBJ1-5; D unclear. The CDR3 spans 15 residues. Germline V lookup: CDR1 SNHLY, CDR2 FYNNEI. V was pared by 3 bases and J by 2 bases, with 11 bases between. In DNA, the CDR3 is TGTGCCAGCAGTGATTGGGGATCGGGCAATCAGCCCCAGCATTTT. Translated: CASSDWGSGNQPQHF.

The V and J genes are TRBV14 and TRBJ1-1; D not resolved. The V gene lost 3 bases and the J gene lost 5 bases, with 16 bases spanning the gap. This CDR3 is built from 15 residues. The germline CDR1 and CDR2 sequences are SGHDN and FVKESK. CDR3 sequence reads: CASSHRSEEWTEAFF. The CDR3 coding sequence is TGTGCCAGCAGCCATCGGAGTGAGGAGTGGACTGAAGCTTTCTTT.

The V gene is TRBV6-6, the J gene TRBJ2-3, with 7 bases identical to TRBD2. The length of the CDR3 is 14 residues. Germline values: CDR1 MNHNY, CDR2 SVGAGI (reference sequence). V trimming: 7 bases; J trimming: 6 bases; junction bases outside the gene matches: 10. CDR3 sequence: CASTERGGMDTQYF. The CDR3 DNA sequence: TGTGCCAGCACCGAGCGGGGTGGTATGGATACGCAGTATTTT.

The chain links TRBV7-8 to TRBJ2-7, with 9 bases fitting TRBD1. In germline, CDR1 is SGHVS, CDR2 FQNEAQ. With V trimmed by 5 bases and J by 5 bases, 10 bases remained unmatched. The CDR3 consists of 15 residues. As DNA, the CDR3 is TGTGCCAGCAGCATATCCGGGACAGGGAGCCACGAGCAGTACTTC. Translation: CASSISGTGSHEQYF.

V and J are TRBV12-3 or TRBV12-4 and TRBJ2-1; tentatively, D is TRBD1 or TRBD2 (5 bases each). The length of the CDR3 is 14 residues. V lost 5 bases to trimming and J lost 5 bases, with 13 bases between them. CDR3 nucleotides: TGTGCCAGCAGTCCCGGGGCCGGAGACAATGAGCAGTTCTTC. This encodes CASSPGAGDNEQFF.

This clonotype was seen more than once but under ten times. The chain is built from TRBV7-2 and TRBJ2-7; D might be TRBD1 (6 bases). Trimming took 5 bases from V and 10 from J, leaving 15 bases between them. The length of the CDR3 is 12 residues. The germline CDR1 and CDR2 sequences are SGHTA and FQGNSA. CDR3: CASSPGRTAQYF. In DNA, the CDR3 is TGTGCCAGCAGCCCCGGACGGACAGCACAGTACTTC. Drawing the rest from reference TRBV7-2 and TRBJ2-7, the complete variable domain is GAGVSQSPSNKVTEKGKDVELRCDPISGHTALYWYRQSLGQGLEFLIYFQGNSAPDKSGLPSDRFSAERTGGSVSTLTIQRTQQEDSAVYLCASSPGRTAQYFGPGTRLTVT.

CDR3 amino acids: CSVEERGGRRETQYF. DNA for the CDR3: TGCAGCGTTGAAGAGCGGGGGGGCAGAAGAGAGACCCAGTACTTC. V gene TRBV29-1 combines with J gene TRBJ2-5; 9 bases map to TRBD2. V was clipped by 0 bases and J by 4 bases; unmatched bases: 6. This CDR3 has 15 amino acids. Germline-derived CDR1 and CDR2 are SQVTM and ANQGSEA.